These 27 T cell receptor beta chains were sequenced from one sample in a study of blood T cell repertoires in COVID-19. Profiled with immunoSEQ multiplex PCR; TCRdb holds only in-frame clones, not every one. In the table there are 100,000 to 150,000 clones, approximately 86% of which are singletons. Material for sequencing was PBMCs or T cells enriched from blood (not recorded which). These receptors were taken from a woman aged 45-65 years who had recovered from COVID-19.

V usage is TRBV2 and J usage is TRBJ1-1; no clear D. Germline-derived CDR1 and CDR2 are SNHLY and FYNNEI. Trimming removed 5 bases from V and 2 bases from J, with 3 bases in between. The CDR3 spans 11 residues. Here the CDR3 reads CASSLNTEAFF. In nucleotides, the CDR3 is TGTGCCAGCAGTCTCAACACTGAAGCTTTCTTT.

The rearrangement links TRBV4-1 to TRBJ1-5; the D is unclear. The ends were cut back, 0 bases at V and 3 bases at J, with 12 bases in the middle. There are 16 residues in the CDR3. Germline V gives CDR1 MGHRA, CDR2 YSYEKL. The CDR3: CASSQEDWPNNQPQHF. In DNA, the CDR3 is TGCGCCAGCAGCCAAGAAGATTGGCCGAACAATCAGCCCCAGCATTTT.

The rearrangement uses TRBV19 and TRBJ2-7; 9 bases agree with TRBD1. This CDR3 is 16 amino acids long. Germline values: CDR1 LNHDA, CDR2 SQIVND (reference sequence). V shed 4 bases and J 0 bases; nucleotides not matched to a gene: 7. The CDR3 bases are TGTGCCAGTAGTAACTCCGGGACAGGGAGCTCCTACGAGCAGTACTTC. Translated: CASSNSGTGSSYEQYF.

This chain links TRBV7-9 with TRBJ2-5, with 7 bases that match TRBD2. Germline CDR1 and CDR2: SEHNR and FQNEAQ (reference sequence). CDR3 size: 13 residues. Trimming took 2 bases from V and 5 from J; bases not matched to a gene: 2. The CDR3 loop reads CASSLMGGETQYF. The CDR3 DNA is TGTGCCAGCAGCTTAATGGGGGGGGAGACCCAGTACTTC.

The CDR3 region has the DNA TGTGCCAGCAGCACTCAACAGGGGAATGAGCAGTTCTTC. Translating it yields CASSTQQGNEQFF. The chain is built from TRBV7-9 and TRBJ2-1; 7 bases agree with TRBD1. The germline gives CDR1 SEHNR, CDR2 FQNEAQ (reference sequence). V gave up 5 bases and J gave up 7 bases; unmatched junction bases: 5. This CDR3 comprises 13 residues.

The rearrangement links TRBV29-1 to TRBJ1-1; D perhaps matches TRBD1 (6 bases). In germline, CDR1 is SQVTM, CDR2 ANQGSEA. V lost 6 bases to trimming and J lost 2 bases, with 13 bases between them. This CDR3 is 13 amino acids long. CDR3 loop: CSVTQGLNTEAFF. CDR3 bases: TGCAGCGTAACACAGGGCCTAAACACTGAAGCTTTCTTT.

The chain recombines TRBV5-1 with TRBJ2-1; 11 bases line up with TRBD2. This CDR3 has 15 amino acids. Germline V gives CDR1 SGHRS, CDR2 YFSETQ. Trimming at V came to 0 bases and at J to 10 bases, leaving 6 bases not matched to a gene. The CDR3 reads CASSLEVAGGPEQFF. CDR3 DNA: TGCGCCAGCAGCTTGGAGGTAGCGGGGGGGCCCGAGCAGTTCTTC.

The chain recombines TRBV5-1 with TRBJ2-3; 8 nucleotides line up with TRBD2. V was pared by 4 bases and J by 0 bases, with 1 base of the junction left unmatched. The germline V gene encodes CDR1 SGHRS and CDR2 YFSETQ. This CDR3 region has 14 residues. The CDR3 region is CASSRGGSTDTQYF. Written as DNA, the CDR3 is TGCGCCAGCAGCCGGGGGGGTAGCACAGATACGCAGTATTTT.

The chain links TRBV7-2 to TRBJ2-7; 8 nucleotides agree with TRBD1. The CDR3 is made up of 13 amino acids. From germline, CDR1 is SGHTA and CDR2 FQGNSA. With 6 bases clipped from V and 6 bases from J, the junction kept 7 bases outside the gene matches. In DNA form, the CDR3 reads TGTGCCAGCAGGACCGGACAGGGTAGCGAGCAGTACTTC. It is translated as CASRTGQGSEQYF.

This clone showed up just once. The chain employs TRBV12-3 or TRBV12-4 and TRBJ1-4; the match to TRBD1 covers 8 bases. This CDR3 contains 13 residues. After removal of 7 bases from V and 7 bases from J, the junction contained 5 bases not matched to a gene. The CDR3 reads CASTTGVGEKLFF. In nucleotides, the CDR3 is TGTGCCAGCACGACAGGGGTGGGTGAAAAACTGTTTTTT.

The rearrangement uses TRBV2 and TRBJ1-4; 10 bases are a match to TRBD1. V lost 1 base to trimming and J lost 7 bases; unmatched junction nucleotides: 6. The germline gives CDR1 SNHLY, CDR2 FYNNEI. The CDR3 has 16 residues. CDR3 amino acids: CASSEVDRGQIEKLFF. The DNA of the CDR3 is TGTGCCAGCAGTGAAGTCGACAGGGGGCAGATTGAAAAACTGTTTTTT.

CDR3 in DNA: TGTGCCAGCAGCTTAGAACCGGGACAGGGCTCCTACGAGCAGTACTTC. The encoded protein is CASSLEPGQGSYEQYF. The gene calls are TRBV7-6 and TRBJ2-7, with 9 bases identical to TRBD1. V shed 1 base and J 0 bases; nucleotides not matched to a gene: 4. Germline-derived CDR1 and CDR2 are SGHVS and FNYEAQ. This CDR3 is built from 16 residues.

This clone was seen just once. V is TRBV5-1 and J is TRBJ2-1; 8 nucleotides agree with TRBD2. The CDR3 sequence is 17 residues long. In germline, CDR1 is SGHRS, CDR2 YFSETQ. J lost 3 bases, V lost 3 bases, and 11 bases had no gene match. The CDR3 reads CASSSPGSGGLYNEQFF. CDR3 in DNA: TGCGCCAGCAGCTCCCCGGGGAGCGGGGGACTCTACAATGAGCAGTTCTTC. Based on the CDR3 plus reference TRBV5-1 and TRBJ2-1, the full variable domain is KAGVTQTPRYLIKTRGQQVTLSCSPISGHRSVSWYQQTPGQGLQFLFEYFSETQRNKGNFPGRFSGRQFSNSRSEMNVSTLELGDSALYLCASSSPGSGGLYNEQFFGPGTRLTVL.

This clone was detected only a few times. This chain connects TRBV20-1 to TRBJ1-2; 10 nucleotides agree with TRBD1. The CDR3 is 14 residues long. Germline CDR1 and CDR2: DFQATT and SNEGSKA (reference sequence). V lost 3 bases, J lost 5 bases, and 6 bases stayed unmatched. The CDR3 loop is CSASGDRGSYGYTF. CDR3 in DNA: TGCAGTGCTAGTGGGGACAGGGGTAGTTATGGCTACACCTTC.

The V and J genes are TRBV4-3 and TRBJ2-7; the D gene is possibly TRBD1 (6 bases). Per the germline V gene, CDR1 is LGHNA and CDR2 is YSLEER. The CDR3 sequence is 15 residues long. V was cut by 1 base and J by 2 bases, with 12 bases left in between. The CDR3 DNA is TGCGCCAGCAGCCAAGGTCGGGCAGGGGCCTACGAGCAGTACTTC. Protein sequence: CASSQGRAGAYEQYF.

This clone was observed a handful of times. V usage is TRBV5-8 and J usage is TRBJ1-5; D unclear. CDR3 size: 17 residues. Trimming removed 4 bases from V and 0 bases from J, with 17 bases in between. Germline CDR1 and CDR2: SGHTS and YDEGEE. The CDR3: CASSPGRGWSSNQPQHF. The CDR3 DNA is TGTGCCAGCAGCCCAGGCCGGGGATGGAGTAGCAATCAGCCCCAGCATTTT. Full variable domain (remainder filled in from reference TRBV5-8 and TRBJ1-5): EAGVTQSPTHLIKTRGQQATLRCSPISGHTSVYWYQQALGLGLQFLLWYDEGEERNRGNFPPRFSGRQFPNYSSELNVNALELEDSALYLCASSPGRGWSSNQPQHFGDGTRLSIL.

The genes are TRBV4-3 and TRBJ1-2, with 11 bases identical to TRBD1. The V segment lost 2 bases and the J segment 5 bases; nucleotides outside the gene matches: 7. Germline V gene data show CDR1 as LGHNA and CDR2 as YSLEER. The length of the CDR3 is 16 residues. CDR3 sequence (DNA): TGCGCCAGCAGCCAACGAAGGACAGGGGGCGCGTATGGCTACACCTTC. This encodes CASSQRRTGGAYGYTF.

The V and J genes are TRBV24-1 and TRBJ1-5; D is ambiguous. Germline loops: CDR1 KGHDR, CDR2 SFDVKD. Trimming pared 0 bases from V and 2 bases from J, leaving 7 bases between. The CDR3 is made up of 15 amino acids. The CDR3: CATSDLVSGNQPQHF. CDR3 DNA: TGTGCCACCAGTGATTTGGTATCAGGCAATCAGCCCCAGCATTTT.

The chain is built from TRBV6-6 and TRBJ1-2, with D perhaps matching TRBD1 (6 bases). This CDR3 contains 13 residues. The germline CDR1 and CDR2 sequences are MNHNY and SVGAGI (reference sequence). Trimming cost V 6 bases and J 6 bases, with 14 bases left between them. DNA for the CDR3: TGTGCCAGCAGAATCCGGGACACCAATGGCTACACCTTC. Amino acid sequence: CASRIRDTNGYTF.

This clone was counted only a few times. This chain joins TRBV30 and TRBJ1-5, with a weak D call TRBD1 (5 bases). Germline CDR1 GTSNPN, CDR2 SVGIG (reference sequence). Trimming removed 3 bases at V and 9 bases at J, with 15 bases between. This CDR3 region has 13 residues. The DNA for the CDR3 is TGTGCCTGGAGCGGGACTGAACTGCCGCCCCAGCATTTT. This sequence encodes CAWSGTELPPQHF.

The genes are TRBV5-1 and TRBJ2-1; 10 nucleotides line up with TRBD2. The CDR3 has 15 amino acids. In germline, CDR1 is SGHRS, CDR2 YFSETQ. V gave up 4 bases and J gave up 0 bases; unmatched junction bases: 1. Written as DNA, the CDR3 is TGCGCCAGCAGCGCTAGCGGGAGCTCCTACAATGAGCAGTTCTTC. It codes for CASSASGSSYNEQFF.

The J gene is TRBJ2-5, the V gene TRBV6-1, with 11 bases matching TRBD2. This CDR3 is 17 amino acids long. Germline values: CDR1 MNHNS, CDR2 SASEGT. Germline trimming cut 1 base from V and 5 bases from J; bases unmatched to any gene: 9. The CDR3 nucleotides read TGTGCCAGCAGTGAAGTAGGTAGCGGGGGGGTCGGTGAGACCCAGTACTTC. As protein: CASSEVGSGGVGETQYF.

The chain uses TRBV5-6 and TRBJ2-5; 11 nucleotides agree with TRBD2. Germline CDR1 SGHDT, CDR2 YYEEEE. This CDR3 has 16 amino acids. Trimming cost V 0 bases and J 5 bases; bases outside gene matches: 6. CDR3 bases: TGTGCCAGCAGCTTGGAGAACAGACTAGCGGGGGAGACCCAGTACTTC. It codes for CASSLENRLAGETQYF.

This clone showed up just once. The rearrangement joins TRBV5-1 to TRBJ2-5; maybe TRBD2 (6 bases). V was clipped by 1 base and J by 4 bases, with 8 bases between them. Germline V gene data show CDR1 as SGHRS and CDR2 as YFSETQ. The length of the CDR3 is 13 residues. Written as DNA, the CDR3 is TGCGCCAGCAGCTTGTTGGGGGGAGAGACCCAGTACTTC. Translation gives CASSLLGGETQYF.

The rearrangement joins TRBV21-1 to TRBJ1-1. TRBV21-1 is reported as a pseudogene. The CDR3 runs to 14 residues. In nucleotides, the CDR3 is TGTGCCAGCAGCAAAGGGAGCAGTGGTCCTGAAGCTTTCTTT. It codes for CASSKGSSGPEAFF.

V usage is TRBV10-2 and J usage is TRBJ2-5; 7 positions match TRBD2. The germline V gene has CDR1 WSHSY and CDR2 SAAADI. CDR3 length: 11 residues. V dropped 9 bases and J dropped 5; count of bases not matched to a gene: 3. CDR3 in amino acids: CASRGVETQYF. The CDR3 DNA is TGCGCCAGTCGGGGGGTGGAGACCCAGTACTTC.

The V gene is TRBV5-1, the J gene TRBJ2-2, with D possibly being TRBD2 (6 bases). Germline V gene lookup returns CDR1 SGHRS and CDR2 YFSETQ. Trimming cost V 0 bases and J 7 bases, with 22 bases left between them. The CDR3 runs 18 residues. The CDR3 DNA reads as TGCGCCAGCAGCTTGGGCTGGGGCCCGGGAGCCCCCCGCGGGGAGCTGTTTTTT. Amino acids: CASSLGWGPGAPRGELFF.